A single sample gave rise to the 26 T cell receptor beta chains below, sequenced in a study of shared T cell receptors in the human thymus. The repertoire was sequenced with immunoSEQ multiplex PCR; TCRdb's copy has only in-frame clones and lacks some. Of hundreds of thousands of clones in the sample, around 87% were seen once. This same sample was also taken into another study, of human thymus T cells.

The sequencing input was thymocytes. These receptors came from a boy in the first two years of life with a congenital heart defect.

V and J are TRBV4-3 and TRBJ2-1; tentative D call: TRBD2 (6 bases). Trimming pared 1 base from V and 5 bases from J, leaving 12 bases between. This CDR3 has 15 amino acids. Germline V gene sequence: CDR1 LGHNA, CDR2 YSLEER. DNA for the CDR3: TGCGCCAGCAGCCAAGTGAGGCAGCGGGACAATGAGCAGTTCTTC. Amino acids: CASSQVRQRDNEQFF.

The chain links TRBV27 to TRBJ1-2; D ambiguous. This CDR3 has 14 amino acids. V was shortened by 7 bases and J by 4 bases, with 16 bases between the two germline ends. In germline, CDR1 is MNHEY, CDR2 SMNVEV (reference sequence). The CDR3 DNA reads TGTGCCAGCACATACCGACCGGGAGGCTATGGCTACACCTTC. Translation gives CASTYRPGGYGYTF.

V usage is TRBV18 and J usage is TRBJ2-2, with D perhaps matching TRBD1 (5 bases). Germline-derived CDR1 and CDR2 are KGHSH and LQKENI. The CDR3 consists of 15 residues. The V end was cut by 3 bases, the J end by 1 base, with 9 bases between. Here the CDR3 DNA reads TGTGCCAGCTCACCCATCGACAGGAACACCGGGGAGCTGTTTTTT. Translated, it gives CASSPIDRNTGELFF.

J is TRBJ2-1 and V is TRBV7-2; D possibly corresponds to TRBD2 (7 bases). In germline, CDR1 is SGHTA, CDR2 FQGNSA. The CDR3 covers 19 residues. The V end was cut by 7 bases, the J end by 0 bases, with 25 bases between. As DNA, the CDR3 is TGTGCCAGCATGCGCTGGGGGGAGGGGGTCCAATACTCCTACAATGAGCAGTTCTTC. Amino acids: CASMRWGEGVQYSYNEQFF.

V and J are TRBV4-3 and TRBJ1-2, with no clear D. Germline CDR1 and CDR2: LGHNA and YSLEER. The CDR3 loop spans 16 amino acids. The V and J ends lost 4 bases and 0 bases respectively, with 15 bases between them. CDR3 in amino acids: CASSPVLGTSNYGYTF. In DNA form, the CDR3 reads TGCGCCAGCAGCCCCGTCCTGGGCACCTCTAACTATGGCTACACCTTC.

In regard to this clone: The germline gene is not matched at one end of the junction; a read error may be the cause. V and J are TRBV28 and TRBJ2-5; 10 bases are a match to TRBD2. This CDR3 comprises 16 residues. CDR1 and CDR2 from the germline V gene are MDHEN and SYDVKM. The CDR3 DNA is TGTGCCAGCAGCTTATCCACGAGCGGGAGGGGAGAGACCCAGTACTTC. It specifies CASSLSTSGRGETQYF.

This chain uses TRBV2 with TRBJ2-7, with 7 bases fitting TRBD2. The germline V gene encodes CDR1 SNHLY and CDR2 FYNNEI. V shed 7 bases, J shed 2 bases, and the junction held 5 bases outside the gene matches. CDR3 length: 13 residues. CDR3 amino acids: CASNKRDPYEQYF. Written as DNA, the CDR3 is TGTGCCAGCAATAAGCGGGACCCCTACGAGCAGTACTTC. Supplemented by reference TRBV2 and TRBJ2-7, the full variable domain reads EPEVTQTPSHQVTQMGQEVILRCVPISNHLYFYWYRQILGQKVEFLVSFYNNEISEKSEIFDDQFSVERPDGSNFTLKIRSTKLEDSAMYFCASNKRDPYEQYFGPGTRLTVT.

This sequence joins TRBV27 and TRBJ2-1, with D perhaps TRBD2 (5 bases). The CDR3 length is 15 residues. Deletions cut 6 bases from V and 7 bases from J, with 19 bases between. Germline CDR1 MNHEY, CDR2 SMNVEV (reference sequence). In DNA form, the CDR3 reads TGTGCCAGCAGAGAAAACCCGGGAAGCGCGAATGAGCAGTTCTTC. It codes for CASRENPGSANEQFF.

Only a few counts were recorded for this clone. CDR3 nucleotide sequence: TGTGCCAGCAGACTACCCAACGACAGATCAAACACTGAAGCTTTCTTT. This codes for CASRLPNDRSNTEAFF. This chain connects TRBV5-4 to TRBJ1-1, with D perhaps matching TRBD1 (5 bases). The germline gives CDR1 SGHNT, CDR2 YYREEE (reference sequence). The germline V and J ends were trimmed by 5 bases and 2 bases, with 19 bases remaining between them. CDR3 length: 16 amino acids.

This chain joins TRBV6-1 and TRBJ1-3; D gene uncertain. CDR1 and CDR2 (germline): MNHNS, SASEGT. The CDR3 consists of 13 residues. The V and J ends lost 7 bases and 4 bases respectively, with 11 bases between them. Here the CDR3 reads CASTRGTGNTIYF. The CDR3 coding sequence is TGTGCCAGCACCCGGGGTACCGGAAACACCATATATTTT.

The V and J genes are TRBV28 and TRBJ1-1; no clear D. The CDR3 is made up of 13 amino acids. Germline V lookup: CDR1 MDHEN, CDR2 SYDVKM. V dropped 3 bases and J dropped 8 bases, with 13 bases sitting between them. Here the CDR3 reads CASSLSPTKEAFF. CDR3 bases: TGTGCCAGCAGTTTGTCCCCGACTAAGGAAGCTTTCTTT.

The V gene is TRBV14, the J gene TRBJ2-7, with D possibly TRBD2 on 5 matching bases. Germline V gene data show CDR1 as SGHDN and CDR2 as FVKESK. Trimming removed 3 bases from V and 7 bases from J, with 16 bases in between. The length of the CDR3 is 14 residues. The CDR3 loop is CASSHGTRANEQYF. In nucleotides, the CDR3 is TGTGCCAGCAGCCATGGAACGCGGGCCAATGAGCAGTACTTC.

V and J are TRBV5-1 and TRBJ1-6; the match to TRBD1 covers 8 bases. The CDR3 has 19 amino acids. Trimming removed 5 bases from V and 6 bases from J; junction bases left unmatched: 19. The germline V gene encodes CDR1 SGHRS and CDR2 YFSETQ. The CDR3 sequence: CASRPGGEKRGLLNSPLHF. CDR3 sequence (DNA): TGCGCCAGCAGGCCAGGGGGCGAAAAACGAGGTTTACTTAATTCACCCCTCCACTTT.

This chain links TRBV4-1 with TRBJ1-1; unclear D gene. The CDR3 runs 14 residues. Germline V gene lookup returns CDR1 MGHRA and CDR2 YSYEKL. Trimming left V 3 bases short and J 8 bases short, with 16 bases between. CDR3: CASSQAPSGNEAFF. The CDR3 bases are TGCGCCAGCAGCCAGGCTCCTTCGGGTAACGAAGCTTTCTTT.

As to this clone: At one end, the junction sequence differs from germline, possibly due to a read error. V usage is TRBV6-5 and J usage is TRBJ1-2; perhaps TRBD1 as D (5 bases). Germline CDR1 MNHEY, CDR2 SVGAGI. The CDR3 is 12 amino acids. The CDR3 reads CASSSHGGRRLF. The CDR3 DNA is TGTGCCAGCAGTTCCCACGGGGGGAGACGTTTGTTC.

This sequence joins TRBV5-1 and TRBJ2-1; 10 bases map to TRBD2. This CDR3 is 17 amino acids long. V was clipped by 4 bases and J by 4 bases; unmatched bases: 11. Germline V gene data show CDR1 as SGHRS and CDR2 as YFSETQ. DNA for the CDR3: TGCGCCAGCAGCATCCTCGGACTAGCGGAAGGGTACAATGAGCAGTTCTTC. Its translation: CASSILGLAEGYNEQFF.

The V call is TRBV21-1, the J call TRBJ2-1; TRBD2 was called by the table and not checked on the DNA. TRBV21-1 counts as a pseudogene. CDR3 length equals 18 residues. The CDR3 bases are TGTGCCAGCAGCGTCCCGGGACTAGCGGGAGGGCCCGGAAATGAGCAGTTCTTC. This gives the protein CASSVPGLAGGPGNEQFF.

The V and J genes are TRBV19 and TRBJ2-3; TRBD2 matches at 14 bases. The CDR3 contains 17 residues. V shed 7 bases and J 3 bases; nucleotides not matched to a gene: 9. Germline CDR1 LNHDA, CDR2 SQIVND (reference sequence). The CDR3 DNA follows: TGTGCCAGTACCGGGACTAGCGGGAGTGGGGGTACAGATACGCAGTATTTT. This gives the protein CASTGTSGSGGTDTQYF.

The V and J genes are TRBV13 and TRBJ1-2, with 10 bases lining up with TRBD1. Trimming cost V 8 bases and J 9 bases; bases outside gene matches: 21. CDR3 length equals 17 residues. In germline, CDR1 is PRHDT, CDR2 FYEKMQ (reference sequence). The CDR3 DNA reads TGTGCCAGCTCCCCTAGGGGGGACAGGGGCCTAACGATGAGCTACACCTTC. Encoded protein: CASSPRGDRGLTMSYTF.

The chain uses TRBV5-1 and TRBJ1-1, with a tentative D call TRBD1 (6 bases). The CDR3 is 13 amino acids. V was shortened by 1 base and J by 8 bases, with 12 bases between the two germline ends. CDR1 is SGHRS, CDR2 YFSETQ, per germline. CDR3 sequence (DNA): TGCGCCAGCAGCTTGTGGGGGGGCCTGGAAGCTTTCTTT. This translates into CASSLWGGLEAFF.

This clone was recorded once. CDR3 amino acids: CASSALETGGNTEAFF. CDR3 nucleotides: TGTGCCAGCAGCGCCCTAGAGACGGGGGGGAACACTGAAGCTTTCTTT. The chain links TRBV5-6 to TRBJ1-1; D is possibly TRBD1 (5 bases). Per the germline V gene, CDR1 is SGHDT and CDR2 is YYEEEE. This CDR3 has 16 amino acids. V was shortened by 4 bases and J by 1 base, with 17 bases between the two germline ends.

This sequence joins TRBV27 and TRBJ2-5; the D is unclear. This CDR3 spans 15 amino acids. Germline lookup yields CDR1 MNHEY and CDR2 SMNVEV (reference sequence). V was shortened by 3 bases and J by 4 bases, with 15 bases between the two germline ends. The CDR3: CASSFKSTSGETQYF. The CDR3 coding sequence is TGTGCCAGCAGTTTTAAGTCAACAAGTGGAGAGACCCAGTACTTC.

The chain employs TRBV19 and TRBJ1-1; tentatively, D is TRBD1 (5 bases). The CDR3 sequence is 13 residues long. V was cut by 5 bases and J by 5 bases, with 12 bases left in between. The germline CDR1 and CDR2 sequences are LNHDA and SQIVND (reference sequence). The CDR3 bases are TGTGCCAGTAGTGCTGGGGAGGGGACTGAAGCTTTCTTT. As protein: CASSAGEGTEAFF.

This chain uses TRBV5-6 with TRBJ2-7; tentative D call: TRBD1 (5 bases). This CDR3 has 15 residues. CDR1 and CDR2 (germline): SGHDT, YYEEEE. The ends were cut back, 0 bases at V and 4 bases at J, with 14 bases in the middle. The CDR3 DNA follows: TGTGCCAGCAGCTTGGTGGTCAGGGAATTGTACGAGCAGTACTTC. Residues: CASSLVVRELYEQYF.

The chain carries TRBV7-9 and TRBJ2-5; a weak D match, TRBD2 (5 bases). This CDR3 comprises 13 residues. CDR1 is SEHNR and CDR2 is FQNEAQ in the germline V gene (reference sequence). V gave up 5 bases and J gave up 3 bases, with 10 bases separating them. CDR3: CASSPGLEETQYF. CDR3 sequence (DNA): TGTGCCAGCAGCCCCGGACTGGAAGAGACCCAGTACTTC.

The CDR3 DNA follows: TGTGCCAGCAGCCTGGGGGGAACCATCACAGATACGCAGTATTTT. Translating gives CASSLGGTITDTQYF. V and J are TRBV6-4 and TRBJ2-3, with TRBD2 as a possible D gene (6 bases). The germline gives CDR1 MRHNA, CDR2 SNTAGT. V was cut by 6 bases and J by 2 bases, with 15 bases left in between. CDR3 length equals 15 residues.